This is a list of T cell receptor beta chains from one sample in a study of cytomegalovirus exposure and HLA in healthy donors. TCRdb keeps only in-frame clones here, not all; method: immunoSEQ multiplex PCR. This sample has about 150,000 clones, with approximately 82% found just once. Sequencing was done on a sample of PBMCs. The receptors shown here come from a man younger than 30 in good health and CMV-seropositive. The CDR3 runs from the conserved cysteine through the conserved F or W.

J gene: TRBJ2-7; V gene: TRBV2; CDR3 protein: CASFPGQGNYEQYF
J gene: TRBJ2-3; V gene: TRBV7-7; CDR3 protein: CASSLGSGSTDTQYF
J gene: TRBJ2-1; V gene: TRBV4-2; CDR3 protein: CASSQRTAVYNEQFF
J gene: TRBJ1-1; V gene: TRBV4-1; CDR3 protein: CASSQQWGRDTEAFF
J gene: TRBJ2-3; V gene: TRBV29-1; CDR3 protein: CSVDVTGGRPDTQYF
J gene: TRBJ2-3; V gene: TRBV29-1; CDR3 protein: CSVDGIAGRMDTQYF
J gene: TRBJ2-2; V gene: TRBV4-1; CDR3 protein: CASSQDLPTSGSTGELFF
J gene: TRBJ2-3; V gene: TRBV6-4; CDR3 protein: CASSTSGYTDTQYF
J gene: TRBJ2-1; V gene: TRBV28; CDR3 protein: CASSSPREAANEQFF
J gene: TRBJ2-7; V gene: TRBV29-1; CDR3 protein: CSVLLEGRYEQYF
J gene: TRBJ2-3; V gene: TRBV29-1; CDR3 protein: CSAWTSGRAMDTQYF
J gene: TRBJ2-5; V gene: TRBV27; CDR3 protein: CASSDWAGIETQYF
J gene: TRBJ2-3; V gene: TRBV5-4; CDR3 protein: CASSHGTSGSTDTQYF
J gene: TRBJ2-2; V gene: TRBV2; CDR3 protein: CASRGTSGSGELFF
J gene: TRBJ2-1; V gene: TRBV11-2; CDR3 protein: CASSLRREGPGSYNEQFF
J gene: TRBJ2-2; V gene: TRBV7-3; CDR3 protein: CASSSRGGAGANTGELFF
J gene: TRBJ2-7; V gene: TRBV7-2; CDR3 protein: CASSAAPAGAGEQYF
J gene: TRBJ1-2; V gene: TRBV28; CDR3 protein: CASSLRRFYGYTF
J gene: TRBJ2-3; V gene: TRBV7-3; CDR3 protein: CASSADRATDTQYF
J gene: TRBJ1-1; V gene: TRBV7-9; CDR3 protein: CASSPAVRGHYPEAFF
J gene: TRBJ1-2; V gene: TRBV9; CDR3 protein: CAGPPGELALDGYTF
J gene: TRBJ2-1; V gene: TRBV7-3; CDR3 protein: CASSAGQLDEQFF
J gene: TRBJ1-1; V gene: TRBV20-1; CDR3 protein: CSWRIGTEAFF
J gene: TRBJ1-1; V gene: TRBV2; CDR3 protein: CASSQTGNTEAFF
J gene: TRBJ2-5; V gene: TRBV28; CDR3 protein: CASSTQWTGRLQETQYF
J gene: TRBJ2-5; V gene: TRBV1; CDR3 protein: CTSSQELAGSHGGVETQYF
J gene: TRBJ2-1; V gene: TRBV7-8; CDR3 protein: CASSLGAYNEQFF
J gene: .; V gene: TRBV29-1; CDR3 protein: CSVLGGSSYEQYF